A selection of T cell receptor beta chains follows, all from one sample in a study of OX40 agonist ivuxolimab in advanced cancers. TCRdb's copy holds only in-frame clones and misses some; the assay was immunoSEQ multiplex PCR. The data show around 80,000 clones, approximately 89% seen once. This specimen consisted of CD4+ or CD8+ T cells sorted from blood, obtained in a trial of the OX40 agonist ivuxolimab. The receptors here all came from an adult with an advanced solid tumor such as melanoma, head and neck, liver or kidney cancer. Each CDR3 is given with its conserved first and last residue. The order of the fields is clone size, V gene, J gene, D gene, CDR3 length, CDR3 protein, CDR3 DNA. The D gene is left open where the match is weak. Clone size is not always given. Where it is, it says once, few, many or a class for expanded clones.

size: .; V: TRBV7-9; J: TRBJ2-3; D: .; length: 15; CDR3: CASSSMGGPTDTQYF; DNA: TGTGCCAGCAGCTCGATGGGGGGCCCGACAGATACGCAGTATTTT
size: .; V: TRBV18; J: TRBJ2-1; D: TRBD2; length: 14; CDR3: CASTTSGGYNEQFF; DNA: TGTGCCAGCACCACTAGCGGGGGTTACAATGAGCAGTTCTTC
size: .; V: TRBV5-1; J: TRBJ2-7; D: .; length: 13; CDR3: CASSLAGSYEQYF; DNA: TGCGCCAGCAGCTTGGCAGGGTCCTACGAGCAGTACTTC
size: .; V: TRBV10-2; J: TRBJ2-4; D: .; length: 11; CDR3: CASRSGSIQYF; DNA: TGCGCCAGCCGGAGCGGTTCCATTCAGTACTTC
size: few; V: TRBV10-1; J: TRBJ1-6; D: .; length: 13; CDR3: CASSGTSGSPLHF; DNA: TGCGCCAGCAGTGGTACAAGCGGTTCACCCCTCCACTTT
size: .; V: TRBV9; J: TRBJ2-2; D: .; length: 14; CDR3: CASSVGGIGGELFF; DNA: TGTGCCAGCAGCGTCGGTGGGATCGGCGGGGAGCTGTTTTTT
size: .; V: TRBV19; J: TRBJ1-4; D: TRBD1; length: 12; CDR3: CASRQGGEKLFF; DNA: TGTGCCAGTCGACAGGGAGGTGAAAAACTGTTTTTT
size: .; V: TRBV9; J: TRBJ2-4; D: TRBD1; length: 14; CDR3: CASSVGDREYIQYF; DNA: TGTGCCAGCAGCGTAGGGGACAGGGAGTACATTCAGTACTTC
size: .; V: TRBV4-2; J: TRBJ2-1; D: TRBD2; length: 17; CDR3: CASSPARLAGVDDEQFF; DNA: TGTGCCAGCAGCCCCGCGAGGCTAGCGGGAGTGGACGATGAGCAGTTCTTC
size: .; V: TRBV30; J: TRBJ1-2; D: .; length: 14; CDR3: CAWSDAARGAGYTF; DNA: TGTGCCTGGAGTGACGCTGCTAGGGGGGCTGGCTACACCTTC
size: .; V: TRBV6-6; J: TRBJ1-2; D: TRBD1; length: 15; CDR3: CASSFTGGVSPGYTF; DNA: TGTGCCAGCAGTTTCACAGGGGGCGTCTCACCTGGCTACACCTTC
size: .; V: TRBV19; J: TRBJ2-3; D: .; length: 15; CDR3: CASSIGGALTDTQYF; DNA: TGTGCCAGTAGTATCGGTGGGGCTTTAACAGATACGCAGTATTTT
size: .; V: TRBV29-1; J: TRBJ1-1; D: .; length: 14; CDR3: CSVALPGAGTEAFF; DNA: TGCAGCGTTGCTTTACCGGGGGCAGGGACTGAAGCTTTCTTT
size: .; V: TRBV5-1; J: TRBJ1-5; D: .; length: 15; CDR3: CASSLDTGMGQPQHF; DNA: TGCGCCAGCAGCTTAGACACAGGGATGGGGCAGCCCCAGCATTTT
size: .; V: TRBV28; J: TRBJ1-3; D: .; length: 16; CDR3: CASSSPGGRDGNTIYF; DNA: TGTGCCAGCAGTTCCCCCGGAGGGCGCGATGGAAACACCATATATTTT
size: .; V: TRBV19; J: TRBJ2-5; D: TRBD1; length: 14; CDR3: CASSQTGAGETQYF; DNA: TGTGCCAGTAGCCAGACAGGGGCGGGAGAGACCCAGTACTTC
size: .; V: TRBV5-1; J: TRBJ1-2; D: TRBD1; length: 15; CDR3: CASSLATGGTYGYTF; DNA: TGCGCCAGCAGCCTAGCTACAGGGGGCACCTATGGCTACACCTTC
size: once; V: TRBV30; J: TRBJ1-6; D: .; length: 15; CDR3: CAWSVPGRVNSPLHF; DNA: TGTGCCTGGAGTGTACCGGGCAGGGTTAATTCACCCCTCCACTTT
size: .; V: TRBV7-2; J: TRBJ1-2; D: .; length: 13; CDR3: CASSPRDYYGYTF; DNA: TGTGCCAGCAGCCCCCGGGACTACTATGGCTACACCTTC
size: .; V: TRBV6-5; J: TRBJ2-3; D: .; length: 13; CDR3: CASGKGSEDTQYF; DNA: TGTGCCAGCGGGAAAGGGTCGGAAGATACGCAGTATTTT